A selection of T cell receptor beta chains follows, all from one sample in a study of shared clonotypes between healthy human individuals. Sequenced by immunoSEQ multiplex PCR; TCRdb stores in-frame clones only, minus some. The sample shows about a million clones, more than 75% of them seen only once. Sequencing was done on a sample of memory CD4+ T cells sorted from blood. The source is a man between 18 and 29 years old in good health. Both conserved end residues are part of each CDR3. A D gene is named only where the DNA matches it firmly. Expanded clones get a size class; other rows say once, few or many, or leave the size out.

V	J	D	size	CDR3	DNA
TRBV11-2	TRBJ1-2	NA	NA	CASSLAEGNAYGYTF	TGTGCCAGCAGCTTAGCGGAGGGGAATGCCTATGGCTACACCTTC
TRBV27	TRBJ2-2	NA	NA	CASSFIGPGAGELFF	TGTGCCAGCAGTTTCATCGGACCCGGAGCCGGGGAGCTGTTTTTT
TRBV18	TRBJ1-6	NA	few	CASSPGANNSPLHF	TGTGCCAGCTCACCGGGAGCCAATAATTCACCCCTCCACTTT
TRBV9	TRBJ2-7	NA	few	CASSSTNPLTYEQYF	TGTGCCAGCAGTTCGACGAACCCTTTAACCTACGAGCAGTACTTC
TRBV11-2	TRBJ2-5	NA	NA	CASSLAPTETQYF	TGTGCCAGCAGCTTAGCCCCGACGGAGACCCAGTACTTC
TRBV27	TRBJ1-1	TRBD1	NA	CASSFRLTSGTGGNTEAFF	TGTGCCAGCAGCTTCCGATTGACCTCCGGGACAGGGGGGAACACTGAAGCTTTCTTT
TRBV2	TRBJ1-1	NA	NA	CASSGEGNTEAFF	TGTGCCAGCAGTGGTGAGGGGAACACTGAAGCTTTCTTT
TRBV14	TRBJ2-1	NA	once	CASSTKRQAKYNEQFF	TGTGCCAGCAGCACTAAAAGACAGGCAAAGTACAATGAGCAGTTCTTC
TRBV7-9	TRBJ1-1	NA	NA	CASSLGQGNTEAFF	TGTGCCAGCAGCTTAGGGCAGGGTAACACTGAAGCTTTCTTT
TRBV7-9	TRBJ1-1	NA	once	CASSFSASNTEAFF	TGTGCCAGCAGCTTTTCCGCATCGAACACTGAAGCTTTCTTT
TRBV7-9	TRBJ2-7	TRBD2	NA	CASSFSGGPDEQYF	TGTGCCAGCAGCTTTAGCGGGGGTCCTGACGAGCAGTACTTC
TRBV7-9	TRBJ1-1	NA	NA	CASSSVAGARAFF	TGTGCCAGCAGCTCCGTTGCCGGGGCGAGAGCTTTCTTT
TRBV10-3	TRBJ1-3	NA	NA	CAVTFGRGDTIYF	TGTGCCGTCACGTTCGGACGAGGCGACACCATATATTTT
TRBV6-5	TRBJ2-7	NA	NA	CASRPSGTYEQYF	TGTGCCAGCAGACCGTCGGGGACCTACGAGCAGTACTTC
TRBV29-1	TRBJ2-1	NA	few	CSVDRMGGAHNEQFF	TGCAGCGTTGATAGGATGGGCGGGGCCCACAATGAGCAGTTCTTC
TRBV2	TRBJ2-5	TRBD2	NA	CASSELVGLATQETQYF	TGTGCCAGCAGTGAATTGGTTGGACTAGCGACACAAGAGACCCAGTACTTC
TRBV7-9	TRBJ2-7	NA	NA	CASSLGVTHEQYF	TGTGCCAGCAGCTTGGGGGTGACCCACGAGCAGTACTTC
TRBV29-1	TRBJ2-1	NA	NA	CSVEVGSSSYNEQFF	TGCAGCGTTGAAGTCGGGTCTAGCTCCTACAATGAGCAGTTCTTC
TRBV19	TRBJ2-1	NA	few	CASSIDPGTGNNEQFF	TGTGCCAGTAGTATAGATCCCGGGACGGGAAACAATGAGCAGTTCTTC
TRBV30	TRBJ2-7	TRBD2	NA	CAWSASGGPYEQYF	TGTGCCTGGAGTGCGTCGGGAGGGCCCTACGAGCAGTACTTC
TRBV13	TRBJ2-7	NA	NA	CASSFFWAVGSPSAQYEQYF	TGTGCCAGCAGCTTCTTTTGGGCGGTGGGGTCTCCTTCCGCTCAATACGAGCAGTACTTC
TRBV11-2	TRBJ2-3	NA	few	CASSTGRGGTDTQYF	TGTGCCAGCAGCACGGGCCGCGGGGGCACAGATACGCAGTATTTT
TRBV10-3	TRBJ2-5	NA	NA	CAISESTVEEQYF	TGTGCCATCAGTGAGTCGACTGTGGAGGAGCAGTACTTC
TRBV6-6	TRBJ1-1	NA	NA	CASTALRENTEAFF	TGTGCCAGCACGGCGCTTAGGGAGAACACTGAAGCTTTCTTT
TRBV5-4	TRBJ2-3	NA	NA	CASSWGGERTDTQYF	TGTGCCAGCAGCTGGGGGGGCGAACGCACAGATACGCAGTATTTT
TRBV5-1	TRBJ1-1	TRBD1	many	CASSLVQGANTEAFF	TGCGCCAGCAGCTTGGTTCAGGGGGCGAACACTGAAGCTTTCTTT
TRBV14	TRBJ2-5	TRBD2	NA	CASSRWTSGGALETQYF	TGTGCCAGCAGCCGATGGACTAGCGGGGGGGCTCTTGAGACCCAGTACTTC
TRBV10-3	TRBJ1-2	NA	few	CAITARRDSDYGYTF	TGTGCCATCACAGCCCGGCGAGACAGCGACTATGGCTACACCTTC
TRBV7-9	TRBJ1-1	NA	NA	CASGPGPIMNTEAFF	TGTGCCAGCGGACCCGGACCGATCATGAACACTGAAGCTTTCTTT
TRBV6-5	TRBJ1-2	NA	NA	CASKVGRLGSYTF	TGTGCCAGCAAAGTCGGGCGCCTCGGGAGCTACACCTTC
TRBV4-1	TRBJ1-2	NA	NA	CASSQDSNYGYTF	TGCGCCAGCAGCCAAGACTCTAACTATGGCTACACCTTC
TRBV18	TRBJ2-5	NA	NA	CASSPSRVEETQYF	TGTGCCAGCTCACCGTCCAGGGTTGAAGAGACCCAGTACTTC
TRBV9	TRBJ2-1	TRBD2	few	CASSVSGTSGHNEQFF	TGTGCCAGCAGCGTTTCCGGGACTAGCGGGCACAATGAGCAGTTCTTC
TRBV30	TRBJ2-1	TRBD2	NA	CSGGNYNEQFF	TGTTCCGGGGGGAACTACAATGAGCAGTTCTTC
TRBV28	TRBJ2-1	NA	once	CASSRQPASYNEQFF	TGTGCCAGCAGTCGACAGCCAGCCTCCTACAATGAGCAGTTCTTC
TRBV30	TRBJ1-1	NA	NA	CACSGRADTEAFF	TGTGCCTGCTCGGGGCGGGCGGACACTGAAGCTTTCTTT
TRBV18	TRBJ1-6	NA	NA	CASSPQPKSPLHF	TGTGCCAGCTCACCCCAGCCCAAATCACCCCTCCACTTT
TRBV29-1	TRBJ1-3	NA	NA	CSVESGNTIYF	TGCAGCGTTGAATCGGGGAACACCATATATTTT
TRBV7-2	TRBJ1-2	NA	NA	CASSLTYGYTF	TGTGCCAGCAGCTTAACGTATGGCTACACCTTC
TRBV30	TRBJ2-7	NA	once	CAWNQGRSYEQYF	TGTGCCTGGAACCAGGGGAGGTCATACGAGCAGTACTTC
TRBV5-1	TRBJ1-6	NA	few	CASSLGQGNSPLHF	TGCGCCAGCAGCTTGGGCCAGGGGAATTCACCCCTCCACTTT
TRBV6-5	TRBJ2-7	TRBD2	NA	CASRAGGTYEQYF	TGTGCCAGCCGGGCGGGAGGCACCTACGAGCAGTACTTC
TRBV7-3	TRBJ1-3	NA	few	CASSYRLAGNTIYF	TGTGCCAGCAGCTATAGGCTGGCTGGAAACACCATATATTTT
TRBV7-2	TRBJ2-7	TRBD1	NA	CASSSQGARYEQYF	TGTGCCAGCAGCTCCCAGGGGGCGCGCTACGAGCAGTACTTC
TRBV10-1	TRBJ1-2	NA	NA	CASSGRPPTIGYTF	TGCGCCAGCAGTGGACGGCCTCCAACTATTGGCTACACCTTC
TRBV5-4	TRBJ2-1	NA	NA	CASSFEGRRDEQFF	TGTGCCAGCAGCTTTGAGGGGCGAAGAGATGAGCAGTTCTTC
TRBV5-1	TRBJ2-5	TRBD1	NA	CASSSSTGEETQYF	TGCGCCAGCAGCTCGTCGACAGGGGAAGAGACCCAGTACTTC
TRBV11-3	TRBJ2-3	TRBD2	NA	CASSLSGGADTQYF	TGTGCCAGCAGCTTAAGCGGGGGGGCCGATACGCAGTATTTT
TRBV21-1	TRBJ2-5	NA	NA	CASSPGAGKETQYF	TGTGCCAGCAGCCCTGGAGCGGGGAAAGAGACCCAGTACTTC
TRBV5-1	TRBJ2-3	TRBD2	NA	CASSPGLAGVGTQYF	TGCGCCAGCAGCCCGGGACTAGCGGGAGTGGGGACGCAGTATTTT
TRBV20-1	TRBJ2-1	NA	NA	CSAPRGEQFF	TGCAGTGCTCCCAGAGGGGAGCAGTTCTTC